This T cell receptor (beta chain) was captured by sequencing in a study of CXCR3-negative and CXCR3-positive naive CD8 T cells. Study-wide findings and caveats: Cryopreservation partially lowered CXCR3 expression, so most assays used fresh PBMCs. Greater hydrophobicity was found in TRB CDR3s of CXCR3-positive naive cells than of CXCR3-negative naive cells.

The libraries of TRB cDNA were prepared using 5' RACE with UMI labels. TCRdb reprocessed the 5' RACE reads and reports one entry per CDR3 protein, with no DNA. The listing contains 150,000 to 180,000 distinct CDR3 sequences. The CDR3 has 15 amino acids. The germline V gene has CDR1 MNHEY and CDR2 SVGAGI. Worth noting for this clonotype: Its antigen is not known.

The chain links TRBV6-5 to TRBJ2-5; TCRdb names TRBD2, which stays unverified in the absence of DNA. The clonotype was recovered from a human donor in good health. Some clones in this sample may be carry-over from other donors' samples. Input material: naive CXCR3+ CD8+ T cells from blood. Subset denoted: CD45RO-CCR7+CD27+CD95- naive CD8+ T cells expressing CXCR3 (TNR3+). The CDR3: CASSYNGEGQETQYF.